This T cell receptor beta chain was found in a study of blood T cell repertoires in COVID-19. Study context: Sources were T cells, B-cell-depleted T cells, or PBMCs; the material itself was cDNA or gDNA.

Adults between about 18 and 95 years of age took part from 24 US areas. V was pared by 5 bases and J by 7 bases, with 9 bases between. Germline values: CDR1 SGDLS, CDR2 YYNGEE. This CDR3 has 12 residues. Sequencing was performed with immunoSEQ multiplex PCR; in TCRdb, only in-frame clones are kept and a portion is missing. Counted here are roughly 160,000 clones, around three quarters occurring once; the ten biggest clones make up under 20%. The clonotype comes from a woman in her 70s in a cohort exposed to, infected with or recovered from COVID-19 (not recorded which). What was sequenced was PBMCs or T cells enriched from blood (not recorded which). V gene TRBV9 combines with J gene TRBJ2-2; no definite D call. The CDR3 bases are TGTGCCAGCAGTAAGCCCCACGGGGAGCTGTTTTTT. As protein: CASSKPHGELFF.